This passage covers 9 T cell receptor beta chains from one sample sequenced in a study of cytomegalovirus exposure and HLA in healthy donors. A multiplex PCR was run with 60 Vbeta primers and 13 Jbeta primers. TCRdb's table, derived via immunoSEQ multiplex PCR, lists solely in-frame clones and lacks some. This repertoire comprises around 200,000 clones; its ten largest clones make up about 0.81%. Sample: PBMCs. These receptors were taken from a woman between 18 and 30 years old in good health and CMV-seropositive.

The J gene is TRBJ2-3, the V gene TRBV7-2, with TRBD2 identical over 7 bases. Germline V gene data show CDR1 as SGHTA and CDR2 as FQGNSA. The trim removed 4 bases at V and 3 bases at J, leaving 4 bases unmatched. The CDR3 loop spans 14 amino acids. The CDR3 loop is CASSSGLVTDTQYF. The CDR3 coding sequence is TGTGCCAGCAGCTCAGGACTAGTGACAGATACGCAGTATTTT.

The chain combines TRBV11-2 with TRBJ2-1; D gene ambiguous. This CDR3 contains 15 residues. Trimming stripped 8 bases from V and 4 bases from J, with 18 bases between. CDR1 and CDR2 from the germline V gene are SGHAT and FQNNGV. The CDR3 region is CASDLSQAYYNEQFF. CDR3 bases: TGTGCCAGCGACCTCAGTCAGGCCTATTACAATGAGCAGTTCTTC.

The rearrangement uses TRBV6-6 and TRBJ1-1, with D possibly TRBD1 on 6 matching bases. Germline V gene sequence: CDR1 MNHNY, CDR2 SVGAGI (reference sequence). This CDR3 comprises 13 residues. With 6 bases removed from V and 7 bases from J, the gap between germline ends came to 15 bases. CDR3 protein: CASRTGGAGEAFF. DNA of the CDR3: TGTGCCAGCAGGACGGGGGGGGCTGGTGAAGCTTTCTTT.

DNA for the CDR3: TGTGCCAGCAGTCAGGGGTGGGACACTGAAGCTTTCTTT. It translates to CASSQGWDTEAFF. This chain joins TRBV27 and TRBJ1-1; the D gene is possibly TRBD1 (6 bases). The germline V and J ends were trimmed by 5 bases and 3 bases, with 10 bases remaining between them. Germline V gene lookup returns CDR1 MNHEY and CDR2 SMNVEV (reference sequence). CDR3 length equals 13 residues.

This CDR3 is CASSRSKTEGFQPQHF. Written as DNA, the CDR3 is TGTGCCAGCAGCCGTTCTAAGACAGAAGGCTTTCAGCCCCAGCATTTT. The chain employs TRBV5-8 and TRBJ1-5, with D perhaps matching TRBD1 (5 bases). The germline V and J ends were trimmed by 4 bases and 6 bases, with 20 bases remaining between them. CDR1 and CDR2 (germline): SGHTS, YDEGEE. This CDR3 is 16 amino acids long.

A remark on this clone: A read error may produce the germline difference seen at one junction end. The gene calls are TRBV7-2 and TRBJ2-5; D gene ambiguous. The CDR3 length is 15 residues. Germline V gene data show CDR1 as SGHTA and CDR2 as FQGNSA. The CDR3 DNA is TGTGCCAGCAGCCGCGACCTAAACTACCACGAGACCCAGTACTTC. Protein sequence: CASSRDLNYHETQYF.

The gene calls are TRBV19 and TRBJ2-5; 8 bases fit TRBD1. Trimming at V came to 6 bases and at J to 6 bases, leaving 6 bases not matched to a gene. The CDR3 is 13 amino acids. CDR1 and CDR2 (germline): LNHDA, SQIVND (reference sequence). The CDR3 loop is CASSQGQGQTQYF. CDR3 DNA sequence: TGTGCCAGTAGCCAAGGACAGGGCCAGACCCAGTACTTC.

The chain joins TRBV5-4 to TRBJ2-1; TRBD2 agrees at 13 bases. V was clipped by 4 bases and J by 7 bases; unmatched bases: 5. CDR1 and CDR2 (germline): SGHNT, YYREEE (reference sequence). The CDR3 loop spans 15 amino acids. CDR3 in DNA: TGTGCCAGCAGCCCCCGGACTAGCGGGAGAAATGAGCAGTTCTTC. As protein: CASSPRTSGRNEQFF. The whole variable domain, filled in from reference TRBV5-4 and TRBJ2-1, reads ETGVTQSPTHLIKTRGQQVTLRCSSQSGHNTVSWYQQALGQGPQFIFQYYREEENGRGNFPPRFSGLQFPNYSSELNVNALELDDSALYLCASSPRTSGRNEQFFGPGTRLTVL.

The chain joins TRBV10-3 to TRBJ2-7; 9 bases agree with TRBD1. The CDR3 spans 15 residues. V lost 4 bases, J lost 4 bases, and 8 bases stayed unmatched. Germline V gene data show CDR1 as ENHRY and CDR2 as SYGVKD. CDR3 protein: CAISGGRDRVYEQYF. CDR3 DNA: TGTGCCATCAGTGGAGGCCGGGACAGGGTATACGAGCAGTACTTC.